Listed below are T cell receptor beta chains from one sample, sequenced in a study of cytomegalovirus exposure and HLA in healthy donors. Assay: immunoSEQ multiplex PCR; the TCRdb copy retains only in-frame clones and omits some. The table records roughly 240,000 clones, 82% of them present only once. Sequencing used PBMCs. The receptors here all came from a woman aged 35 to 49 in good health and CMV-seropositive. The CDR3 runs from the conserved cysteine through the conserved F or W. A D gene is named only where the DNA matches it firmly. Clone size is stated in some rows and not others, as once, few, many or a class when expanded.

J gene: TRBJ2-7; V gene: TRBV30; clone size: once; D gene: -; CDR3 length: 14; CDR3 protein: CAWSVGRGSYEQYF; CDR3 DNA: TGTGCCTGGAGTGTCGGCAGGGGATCCTACGAGCAGTACTTC
J gene: TRBJ1-1; V gene: TRBV29-1; clone size: -; D gene: -; CDR3 length: 10; CDR3 protein: CSVALTEAFF; CDR3 DNA: TGCAGCGTTGCCCTCACTGAAGCTTTCTTT
J gene: TRBJ1-2; V gene: TRBV6-5; clone size: few; D gene: -; CDR3 length: 12; CDR3 protein: CASSSTYYGYTF; CDR3 DNA: TGTGCCAGCTCATCTACGTACTATGGCTACACCTTC
J gene: TRBJ1-2; V gene: TRBV6-5; clone size: -; D gene: -; CDR3 length: 15; CDR3 protein: CASRPTSYGVYGYTF; CDR3 DNA: TGTGCCAGCAGACCGACCTCTTACGGGGTTTATGGCTACACCTTC
J gene: TRBJ2-7; V gene: TRBV7-9; clone size: -; D gene: TRBD2; CDR3 length: 15; CDR3 protein: CASSPGTSSSYEQYF; CDR3 DNA: TGTGCCAGCAGCCCCGGGACTAGCAGTTCCTACGAGCAGTACTTC
J gene: TRBJ2-2; V gene: TRBV5-4; clone size: -; D gene: TRBD2; CDR3 length: 14; CDR3 protein: CASSPTKLAGGLFF; CDR3 DNA: TGTGCCAGCAGCCCCACAAAACTAGCGGGGGGGCTGTTTTTT
J gene: TRBJ1-1; V gene: TRBV28; clone size: few; D gene: -; CDR3 length: 17; CDR3 protein: CASSLVAQAPMNTEAFF; CDR3 DNA: TGTGCCAGCAGTTTAGTGGCACAGGCACCTATGAACACTGAAGCTTTCTTT
J gene: TRBJ1-2; V gene: TRBV5-1; clone size: -; D gene: -; CDR3 length: 14; CDR3 protein: CASGSDSATGGYTF; CDR3 DNA: TGCGCCAGCGGTTCTGACAGTGCGACCGGTGGCTACACCTTC
J gene: TRBJ1-1; V gene: TRBV30; clone size: -; D gene: -; CDR3 length: 14; CDR3 protein: CAWSVSVQGTEAFF; CDR3 DNA: TGTGCCTGGAGTGTCTCTGTCCAGGGGACTGAAGCTTTCTTT
J gene: TRBJ1-2; V gene: TRBV11-2; clone size: -; D gene: -; CDR3 length: 12; CDR3 protein: CASSLVGDGYTF; CDR3 DNA: TGTGCCAGCAGCTTAGTAGGGGATGGCTACACCTTC
J gene: TRBJ1-1; V gene: TRBV9; clone size: -; D gene: -; CDR3 length: 15; CDR3 protein: CASSVGGVLNTEAFF; CDR3 DNA: TGTGCCAGCAGCGTAGGCGGGGTACTGAACACTGAAGCTTTCTTT
J gene: TRBJ1-5; V gene: TRBV5-1; clone size: -; D gene: TRBD1; CDR3 length: 15; CDR3 protein: CASSLQGASNQPQHF; CDR3 DNA: TGCGCCAGCAGCTTGCAGGGGGCAAGCAATCAGCCCCAGCATTTT
J gene: TRBJ2-4; V gene: TRBV11-3; clone size: -; D gene: TRBD2; CDR3 length: 12; CDR3 protein: CASSLDWRGQYF; CDR3 DNA: TGTGCCAGCAGCTTAGATTGGCGGGGGCAGTACTTC
J gene: TRBJ1-1; V gene: TRBV4-3; clone size: -; D gene: -; CDR3 length: 16; CDR3 protein: CASSQDVFLSTAEAFF; CDR3 DNA: TGCGCCAGCAGCCAAGATGTTTTCTTATCTACAGCTGAAGCTTTCTTT
J gene: TRBJ1-2; V gene: TRBV6-6; clone size: -; D gene: -; CDR3 length: 10; CDR3 protein: CASRANGYTF; CDR3 DNA: TGTGCCAGCAGGGCAAATGGCTACACCTTC
J gene: TRBJ2-1; V gene: TRBV7-9; clone size: -; D gene: -; CDR3 length: 13; CDR3 protein: CASRQSTGHEQFF; CDR3 DNA: TGTGCCAGCAGACAATCCACAGGGCATGAGCAGTTCTTC
J gene: TRBJ1-1; V gene: TRBV6-5; clone size: few; D gene: -; CDR3 length: 14; CDR3 protein: CASSYSRVNTEAFF; CDR3 DNA: TGTGCCAGCAGTTACTCTCGGGTGAACACTGAAGCTTTCTTT
J gene: TRBJ1-2; V gene: TRBV11-3; clone size: -; D gene: TRBD1; CDR3 length: 15; CDR3 protein: CASSLGNRGPYGYTF; CDR3 DNA: TGTGCCAGCAGCTTAGGGAACAGGGGGCCCTATGGCTACACCTTC
J gene: TRBJ2-1; V gene: TRBV10-3; clone size: -; D gene: -; CDR3 length: 12; CDR3 protein: CAISEQSNEQFF; CDR3 DNA: TGTGCCATCAGTGAGCAGTCTAATGAGCAGTTCTTC
J gene: TRBJ1-2; V gene: TRBV19; clone size: -; D gene: -; CDR3 length: 15; CDR3 protein: CASSIVTDTLYGYTF; CDR3 DNA: TGTGCCAGTAGTATAGTGACAGACACACTCTATGGCTACACCTTC
J gene: TRBJ2-7; V gene: TRBV27; clone size: -; D gene: -; CDR3 length: 15; CDR3 protein: CASSLKGRWSYEQYF; CDR3 DNA: TGTGCCAGCAGTTTAAAGGGGCGGTGGTCCTACGAGCAGTACTTC
J gene: TRBJ2-2; V gene: TRBV10-2; clone size: -; D gene: TRBD2; CDR3 length: 15; CDR3 protein: CASSDGLAGPGELFF; CDR3 DNA: TGCGCCAGCAGTGATGGACTAGCGGGACCCGGGGAGCTGTTTTTT
J gene: TRBJ2-7; V gene: TRBV30; clone size: once; D gene: TRBD1; CDR3 length: 13; CDR3 protein: CAWRSQGTYEQYF; CDR3 DNA: TGTGCCTGGAGGTCACAGGGGACCTACGAGCAGTACTTC
J gene: TRBJ1-3; V gene: TRBV9; clone size: -; D gene: -; CDR3 length: 15; CDR3 protein: CASSVVGRAGNTIYF; CDR3 DNA: TGTGCCAGCAGCGTAGTGGGGCGTGCTGGAAACACCATATATTTT
J gene: TRBJ2-1; V gene: TRBV7-9; clone size: -; D gene: TRBD2; CDR3 length: 15; CDR3 protein: CASSQGGGPYNEQFF; CDR3 DNA: TGTGCCAGCAGTCAAGGCGGGGGGCCATACAATGAGCAGTTCTTC
J gene: TRBJ2-5; V gene: TRBV21-1; clone size: -; D gene: -; CDR3 length: 15; CDR3 protein: CASSSQRVLGETQYF; CDR3 DNA: TGTGCCAGCAGCTCGCAGAGGGTTCTCGGAGAGACCCAGTACTTC
J gene: TRBJ2-7; V gene: TRBV10-3; clone size: -; D gene: -; CDR3 length: 15; CDR3 protein: CATAGGDSGSYEQYF; CDR3 DNA: TGTGCCACCGCGGGTGGGGACTCCGGCTCCTACGAGCAGTACTTC
J gene: TRBJ1-2; V gene: TRBV5-6; clone size: medium-sized; D gene: -; CDR3 length: 15; CDR3 protein: CASSIRGRPHYGYTF; CDR3 DNA: TGTGCCAGCAGCATCCGGGGAAGGCCTCACTATGGCTACACCTTC
J gene: TRBJ2-1; V gene: TRBV11-3; clone size: -; D gene: -; CDR3 length: 15; CDR3 protein: CASSVIGGRDNEQFF; CDR3 DNA: TGTGCCAGCAGCGTGATCGGCGGGCGGGACAATGAGCAGTTCTTC
J gene: TRBJ1-6; V gene: TRBV30; clone size: -; D gene: -; CDR3 length: 15; CDR3 protein: CASLQVGRNIQALHF; CDR3 DNA: TGTGCCTCATTACAGGTGGGCAGAAATATTCAAGCCCTCCACTTT
J gene: TRBJ2-7; V gene: TRBV7-8; clone size: few; D gene: TRBD1; CDR3 length: 14; CDR3 protein: CASSPGQGVSEQYF; CDR3 DNA: TGTGCCAGCAGCCCCGGACAGGGTGTCTCCGAGCAGTACTTC
J gene: TRBJ1-1; V gene: TRBV18; clone size: -; D gene: -; CDR3 length: 16; CDR3 protein: CASSPPRVSWDTEAFF; CDR3 DNA: TGTGCCAGCTCACCCCCACGGGTGAGTTGGGACACTGAAGCTTTCTTT
J gene: TRBJ2-2; V gene: TRBV7-3; clone size: -; D gene: -; CDR3 length: 13; CDR3 protein: CASSLSGPGELFF; CDR3 DNA: TGTGCCAGCAGCTTATCGGGTCCCGGGGAGCTGTTTTTT
J gene: TRBJ1-5; V gene: TRBV7-2; clone size: -; D gene: -; CDR3 length: 16; CDR3 protein: CASSPTGENSNQPQHF; CDR3 DNA: TGTGCCAGCAGCCCCACGGGGGAAAATAGCAATCAGCCCCAGCATTTT
J gene: TRBJ2-3; V gene: TRBV11-3; clone size: -; D gene: -; CDR3 length: 15; CDR3 protein: CASSSLGGATDTQYF; CDR3 DNA: TGTGCCAGCAGCTCCTTAGGGGGGGCCACAGATACGCAGTATTTT
J gene: TRBJ2-3; V gene: TRBV7-8; clone size: -; D gene: TRBD2; CDR3 length: 18; CDR3 protein: CASSTGLAGGSSTDTQYF; CDR3 DNA: TGTGCCAGCAGCACGGGACTAGCGGGGGGATCTAGCACAGATACGCAGTATTTT
J gene: TRBJ1-1; V gene: TRBV5-1; clone size: -; D gene: -; CDR3 length: 15; CDR3 protein: CASSLVLQGNTEAFF; CDR3 DNA: TGCGCCAGCAGCCTGGTGCTACAGGGGAACACTGAAGCTTTCTTT
J gene: TRBJ2-7; V gene: TRBV13; clone size: once; D gene: -; CDR3 length: 16; CDR3 protein: CASSQSWANPSYEQYF; CDR3 DNA: TGTGCCAGCAGTCAAAGTTGGGCGAACCCTTCCTACGAGCAGTACTTC
J gene: TRBJ2-5; V gene: TRBV9; clone size: -; D gene: TRBD1; CDR3 length: 15; CDR3 protein: CASSEGGGWGETQYF; CDR3 DNA: TGTGCCAGCAGCGAAGGGGGCGGGTGGGGAGAGACCCAGTACTTC
J gene: TRBJ2-7; V gene: TRBV5-1; clone size: -; D gene: -; CDR3 length: 16; CDR3 protein: CASSLGLVRNLYEQYF; CDR3 DNA: TGCGCCAGCAGCCTCGGACTGGTCCGGAATTTGTACGAGCAGTACTTC
J gene: TRBJ2-5; V gene: TRBV19; clone size: -; D gene: -; CDR3 length: 15; CDR3 protein: CASRFRGDTGETQYF; CDR3 DNA: TGTGCCAGTAGGTTCCGGGGAGACACTGGAGAGACCCAGTACTTC
J gene: TRBJ2-1; V gene: TRBV7-9; clone size: -; D gene: TRBD1; CDR3 length: 18; CDR3 protein: CASSFFYRGLRSYNEQFF; CDR3 DNA: TGTGCCAGCAGCTTCTTTTACAGGGGGCTTCGCTCCTACAATGAGCAGTTCTTC
J gene: TRBJ1-1; V gene: TRBV2; clone size: few; D gene: -; CDR3 length: 13; CDR3 protein: CASAGQMNTEAFF; CDR3 DNA: TGTGCCAGCGCAGGACAGATGAACACTGAAGCTTTCTTT
J gene: TRBJ2-7; V gene: TRBV11-2; clone size: few; D gene: -; CDR3 length: 15; CDR3 protein: CASSLGQSSSYEQYF; CDR3 DNA: TGTGCCAGCAGCTTAGGACAGAGCAGCTCCTACGAGCAGTACTTC
J gene: TRBJ1-2; V gene: TRBV29-1; clone size: -; D gene: -; CDR3 length: 14; CDR3 protein: CSVEPFEVNYGYTF; CDR3 DNA: TGCAGCGTTGAACCTTTTGAGGTTAACTATGGCTACACCTTC
J gene: TRBJ2-2; V gene: TRBV9; clone size: -; D gene: TRBD2; CDR3 length: 16; CDR3 protein: CASSVRRGGNTGELFF; CDR3 DNA: TGTGCCAGCAGCGTAAGGCGGGGGGGAAACACCGGGGAGCTGTTTTTT
J gene: TRBJ2-6; V gene: TRBV15; clone size: -; D gene: TRBD1; CDR3 length: 21; CDR3 protein: CATSSPNPTGGLTSGANVLTF; CDR3 DNA: TGTGCCACCAGCAGTCCCAATCCAACAGGGGGATTAACCTCTGGGGCCAACGTCCTGACTTTC
J gene: TRBJ1-6; V gene: TRBV30; clone size: -; D gene: -; CDR3 length: 14; CDR3 protein: CAWSGGTTTSPLHF; CDR3 DNA: TGTGCCTGGAGTGGAGGGACAACAACTTCACCCCTCCACTTT
J gene: TRBJ2-3; V gene: TRBV7-7; clone size: -; D gene: -; CDR3 length: 13; CDR3 protein: CASSLGDLDTQYF; CDR3 DNA: TGTGCCAGCAGCCTCGGGGACTTGGATACGCAGTATTTT
J gene: TRBJ1-1; V gene: TRBV6-5; clone size: -; D gene: -; CDR3 length: 14; CDR3 protein: CASSYRGSDTEAFF; CDR3 DNA: TGTGCCAGCAGTTACAGGGGGAGTGACACTGAAGCTTTCTTT
J gene: TRBJ2-3; V gene: TRBV19; clone size: -; D gene: -; CDR3 length: 15; CDR3 protein: CASSIARGPTDTQYF; CDR3 DNA: TGTGCCAGTAGTATAGCGCGGGGCCCAACAGATACGCAGTATTTT
J gene: TRBJ2-1; V gene: TRBV13; clone size: -; D gene: -; CDR3 length: 17; CDR3 protein: CASSLGGGSGGVNEQFF; CDR3 DNA: TGTGCCAGCAGCTTAGGGGGCGGTAGCGGCGGAGTCAATGAGCAGTTCTTC
J gene: TRBJ1-4; V gene: TRBV10-3; clone size: few; D gene: TRBD1; CDR3 length: 15; CDR3 protein: CAISADPGTGEKLFF; CDR3 DNA: TGTGCCATCAGTGCTGACCCCGGGACAGGTGAAAAACTGTTTTTT
J gene: TRBJ2-5; V gene: TRBV30; clone size: -; D gene: -; CDR3 length: 13; CDR3 protein: CAWADSDPETQYF; CDR3 DNA: TGTGCCTGGGCGGACAGCGACCCAGAGACCCAGTACTTC
J gene: TRBJ2-1; V gene: TRBV9; clone size: few; D gene: TRBD1; CDR3 length: 15; CDR3 protein: CASSNRDRINNEQFF; CDR3 DNA: TGTGCCAGCAGCAATCGGGACAGGATCAACAATGAGCAGTTCTTC